This T cell receptor beta chain was captured in a study of shared clonotypes between healthy human individuals. Sequencing was performed with immunoSEQ multiplex PCR; in TCRdb, only in-frame clones are kept and a portion is missing. Of fewer than 700,000 clones in the sample, around 81% were seen once. V was pared by 2 bases and J by 0 bases, with 10 bases between. The CDR3 spans 15 residues. Germline CDR1 is MGHRA and CDR2 is YSYEKL. The chain uses TRBV4-1 and TRBJ1-1; no clear D gene. The sequence came from a woman in her 40s in good health. Some clones in this sample may be carry-over from other donors' samples. The specimen was PBMCs. CDR3: CASSQFVSMNTEAFF. The DNA for the CDR3 is TGCGCCAGCAGCCAATTTGTCAGTATGAACACTGAAGCTTTCTTT.